This T cell receptor (beta chain) was identified during a study of T cell responses to AZD1222 COVID-19 vaccine. Study information: Second-dose recipients at about 4 or about 12 weeks were treated as one pooled group.

Study results and limitations: Recipients of AZD1222 seropositive at baseline numbered only five or six.

Trimming removed 2 bases from V and 7 bases from J, with 11 bases in between. From germline, CDR1 is WNHNN and CDR2 SYGVQD (reference sequence). CDR3 length: 13 residues. Here immunoSEQ multiplex PCR was the method, and the copy in TCRdb shows in-frame clones only, minus some. The sample shows about 130,000 clones, 70% to 90% of them seen only once. Concerning this clone: Its antigen is currently unknown.

This material consisted of peripheral blood, taken on day 0 of AZD1222 vaccination. The V gene is TRBV10-1, the J gene TRBJ1-1; no firm D call. This TCR was sampled from an adult in good health. Written as DNA, the CDR3 is TGCGCCAGCAGTGAGCCGGGGTGGGATGAAGCTTTCTTT. This encodes CASSEPGWDEAFF.